Below, 24 T cell receptor beta chains from the same sample are listed, as sequenced in a study of blood T cell repertoires in COVID-19. Only in-frame clones appear in the TCRdb table, and some are missing; sequencing was by immunoSEQ multiplex PCR. The repertoire holds about 250,000 clones, with around 86% as singletons. Sequenced sample: PBMCs or T cells enriched from blood (not recorded which). These receptors were obtained from a man aged 18 to 30 who had recovered from COVID-19.

This clone has a single count. The chain couples TRBV14 to TRBJ2-7, with D hard to call. The CDR3 contains 12 residues. CDR1 is SGHDN, CDR2 FVKESK, per germline. Trimming took 3 bases from V and 2 from J, leaving 5 bases between them. The CDR3, as DNA: TGTGCCAGCAGCCATAGTCCCTACGAGCAGTACTTC. Translating gives CASSHSPYEQYF.

The rearrangement links TRBV9 to TRBJ2-7; TRBD1 matches at 9 bases. Germline-derived CDR1 and CDR2 are SGDLS and YYNGEE. The CDR3 spans 16 residues. The V segment lost 0 bases and the J segment 4 bases; nucleotides outside the gene matches: 8. The CDR3 protein is CASSVAMTGGDYEQYF. Written as DNA, the CDR3 is TGTGCCAGCAGCGTAGCTATGACAGGGGGGGATTACGAGCAGTACTTC.

The chain carries TRBV7-9 and TRBJ2-1; D is possibly TRBD2 (6 bases). Trimming removed 5 bases at V and 2 bases at J, with 13 bases between. There are 15 residues in the CDR3. From germline, CDR1 is SEHNR and CDR2 FQNEAQ (reference sequence). The CDR3 DNA follows: TGTGCCAGCAGCCGAGTTGCGGGGCCCTACAATGAGCAGTTCTTC. Translating it yields CASSRVAGPYNEQFF.

The chain couples TRBV5-1 to TRBJ2-2; the match to TRBD2 covers 9 bases. CDR1 is SGHRS, CDR2 YFSETQ, per germline. V trimming: 2 bases; J trimming: 3 bases; junction bases outside the gene matches: 5. The CDR3 has 16 amino acids. In DNA form, the CDR3 reads TGCGCCAGCAGCTTTAAGCGGGGGGACTACACCGGGGAGCTGTTTTTT. As protein: CASSFKRGDYTGELFF.

In nucleotides, the CDR3 is TGTGCCAGCAGCCAAGAGGTGTCTCCCCTGAGGAGCGGGGAGCTGTTTTTT. Protein product: CASSQEVSPLRSGELFF. This chain joins TRBV3-1 (or the pseudogene TRBV3-2) and TRBJ2-2; D gene uncertain. Germline CDR1 is LGHDT and CDR2 is YNNKEL (reference sequence). The CDR3 is 17 residues long. V gave up 0 bases and J gave up 7 bases, with 18 bases separating them.

Note on this clone: One junction end disagrees with the germline gene, perhaps due to a read error. The rearrangement joins TRBV7-7 to TRBJ1-5; tentative D call: TRBD1 (6 bases). The germline gives CDR1 SSHAT, CDR2 FNYEAQ (reference sequence). The CDR3 extends over 15 amino acids. The CDR3 DNA sequence: TGTGCTAGCAGCACCTATTCCACAGGGAATCAGCCCCAGCATTTT. Amino acid sequence: CASSTYSTGNQPQHF.

J is TRBJ2-7 and V is TRBV6-5, with 12 bases identical to TRBD2. V trimming: 10 bases; J trimming: 3 bases; junction bases outside the gene matches: 7. The CDR3 is 14 residues long. Germline values: CDR1 MNHEY, CDR2 SVGAGI. The CDR3 protein is CATALAGGNYEQYF. The CDR3 DNA follows: TGTGCCACCGCCCTAGCGGGGGGGAACTACGAGCAGTACTTC.

V is TRBV6-1 and J is TRBJ2-3; D is undetermined. The CDR3 has 14 residues. The ends were cut back, 3 bases at V and 3 bases at J, with 10 bases in the middle. Per the germline V gene, CDR1 is MNHNS and CDR2 is SASEGT. The CDR3 nucleotides are TGTGCCAGCAGTGAGTATTTCAGGACAGATACGCAGTATTTT. Its protein is CASSEYFRTDTQYF.

The J gene is TRBJ1-1, the V gene TRBV5-1; 8 bases map to TRBD1. The length of the CDR3 is 14 residues. The V gene end was trimmed by 1 base and the J gene end by 8 bases; junction bases not matched to a gene: 7. Germline V gene sequence: CDR1 SGHRS, CDR2 YFSETQ. CDR3 bases: TGCGCCAGCAGCTTGTTCCCGACAGGGGAGGAAGCTTTCTTT. It translates to CASSLFPTGEEAFF.

DNA of the CDR3: TGTGCCAGCAGTTCCGGGACTAGCGGCTACAATGAGCAGTTCTTC. Translation gives CASSSGTSGYNEQFF. The rearrangement joins TRBV6-5 to TRBJ2-1, with TRBD2 matching 11 bases. V gave up 4 bases and J gave up 3 bases; unmatched junction bases: 2. CDR3 length equals 15 residues. CDR1 MNHEY and CDR2 SVGAGI come from the germline V gene.

The V gene is TRBV6-5, the J gene TRBJ1-2; D call uncertain. Germline V gives CDR1 MNHEY, CDR2 SVGAGI. V was pared by 8 bases and J by 6 bases, with 13 bases between. The CDR3 extends over 12 amino acids. Written as DNA, the CDR3 is TGTGCCAGCTACGACGGGGTCAATGGCTACACCTTC. Amino acids: CASYDGVNGYTF.

This chain joins TRBV2 and TRBJ1-1, with 7 positions matching TRBD1. Germline V gene sequence: CDR1 SNHLY, CDR2 FYNNEI. The junction had 10 bases not matched to a gene; V was cut back by 4 bases and J by 2 bases. The CDR3 has 16 residues. CDR3 sequence (DNA): TGTGCCAGCAGTGGGGACCGGGACAGATTAAACACTGAAGCTTTCTTT. It codes for CASSGDRDRLNTEAFF.

The rearrangement uses TRBV11-2 and TRBJ2-6, with D perhaps matching TRBD1 (5 bases). The CDR3 is made up of 18 amino acids. Germline CDR1 and CDR2: SGHAT and FQNNGV. The ends were cut back, 2 bases at V and 4 bases at J, with 18 bases in the middle. The CDR3 DNA follows: TGTGCCAGCAGCTTAAATGTAGGGGTTCCCCTCGGGGCCAACGTCCTGACTTTC. Residues: CASSLNVGVPLGANVLTF.

The V call is TRBV7-2, the J call TRBJ2-7; the match to TRBD2 covers 7 bases. This CDR3 region has 15 residues. Germline CDR1 and CDR2: SGHTA and FQGNSA. Unmatched junction bases numbered 10, after V lost 4 bases and J lost 4 bases. CDR3 in DNA: TGTGCCAGCAGCTCCCCTCGGATAGCGGGTTACGAGCAGTACTTC. The encoded protein is CASSSPRIAGYEQYF.

The chain links TRBV12-5 to TRBJ1-2; tentatively, D is TRBD1 (6 bases). V shed 1 base and J shed 3 bases, with 24 bases lying between them. This CDR3 contains 19 residues. Germline-derived CDR1 and CDR2 are LGHNT and FRNRAP. The CDR3 DNA sequence: TGTGCTAGTGGTTTGGCCCGAGGGGGATTTGGGTTCGCGGACTATGGCTACACCTTC. Protein product: CASGLARGGFGFADYGYTF. The full variable domain, completed using reference TRBV12-5 and TRBJ1-2, is DARVTQTPRHKVTEMGQEVTMRCQPILGHNTVFWYRQTMMQGLELLAYFRNRAPLDDSGMPKDRFSAEMPDATLATLKIQPSEPRDSAVYFCASGLARGGFGFADYGYTFGSGTRLTVV.

The chain uses TRBV27 and TRBJ1-6, with D perhaps TRBD1 (5 bases). V lost 5 bases, J lost 6 bases, and 11 bases lay in between. Germline V lookup: CDR1 MNHEY, CDR2 SMNVEV (reference sequence). The CDR3 is 14 amino acids. DNA for the CDR3: TGTGCCAGCAGTACCGGACAAGTTAATTCACCCCTCCACTTT. Translating it yields CASSTGQVNSPLHF.

This chain links TRBV19 with TRBJ2-1, with D uncertain. Deletions cut 2 bases from V and 9 bases from J, with 11 bases between. This CDR3 is 13 amino acids long. Germline-derived CDR1 and CDR2 are LNHDA and SQIVND (reference sequence). The CDR3 region has the DNA TGTGCCAGTAGTATAAGACTCACCGGTGAGCAGTTCTTC. Its protein is CASSIRLTGEQFF.

A single count supports this clone. V gene TRBV10-1 combines with J gene TRBJ2-2, with D perhaps matching TRBD1 (6 bases). The CDR3 loop spans 13 amino acids. V gave up 6 bases and J gave up 4 bases, with 9 bases separating them. CDR1 is WNHNN, CDR2 SYGVQD, per germline (reference sequence). The CDR3 spells CASRTGLTGELFF. CDR3 bases: TGCGCCAGCAGGACAGGTCTCACCGGGGAGCTGTTTTTT.

The chain employs TRBV5-6 and TRBJ1-3; D is undetermined. CDR1 and CDR2 (germline): SGHDT, YYEEEE. This CDR3 comprises 14 residues. V lost 2 bases, J lost 4 bases, and 10 bases lay in between. CDR3 sequence reads: CASSLAGTGNTIYF. The CDR3, as DNA: TGTGCCAGCAGCTTAGCGGGAACCGGAAACACCATATATTTT. The whole variable domain, filled in from reference TRBV5-6 and TRBJ1-3, reads DAGVTQSPTHLIKTRGQQVTLRCSPKSGHDTVSWYQQALGQGPQFIFQYYEEEERQRGNFPDRFSGHQFPNYSSELNVNALLLGDSALYLCASSLAGTGNTIYFGEGSWLTVV.

This clone was seen only a few times. This chain connects TRBV28 to TRBJ2-7, with no clear D. CDR3 length: 12 residues. V gave up 6 bases and J gave up 0 bases, with 6 bases separating them. Germline CDR1 is MDHEN and CDR2 is SYDVKM. CDR3 sequence reads: CASRRYSYEQYF. CDR3 DNA: TGTGCCAGCAGGCGATACTCCTACGAGCAGTACTTC.

The V and J genes are TRBV6-1 and TRBJ2-7; D call uncertain. V shed 1 base and J shed 2 bases, with 6 bases lying between them. There are 13 residues in the CDR3. Germline V gene sequence: CDR1 MNHNS, CDR2 SASEGT. CDR3 nucleotide sequence: TGTGCCAGCAGTGAAGGGCACACCTACGAGCAGTACTTC. Amino acids: CASSEGHTYEQYF.

This clone was counted between two and nine times. The genes are TRBV28 and TRBJ2-7, with 8 nucleotides matching TRBD1. From germline, CDR1 is MDHEN and CDR2 SYDVKM. The CDR3 is made up of 17 amino acids. The V segment lost 5 bases and the J segment 4 bases; nucleotides outside the gene matches: 16. In DNA form, the CDR3 reads TGTGCCAGCAGTCCACCACCCTACCGACAGGGGTCGTACGAGCAGTACTTC. Translating it yields CASSPPPYRQGSYEQYF.

This chain uses TRBV6-2 or TRBV6-3 with TRBJ1-6; 8 nucleotides agree with TRBD1. Germline V gene lookup returns CDR1 MNHEY and CDR2 SVGEGT. V trimming: 5 bases; J trimming: 14 bases; junction bases outside the gene matches: 8. This CDR3 has 13 amino acids. The CDR3, as DNA: TGTGCCAGCAGTCCAGGACAGGGATTCACCCTCCACTTT. Its translation: CASSPGQGFTLHF.

The chain recombines TRBV28 with TRBJ1-1; maybe TRBD1 (6 bases). Trimming removed 3 bases at V and 2 bases at J, with 10 bases between. The CDR3 covers 14 residues. Germline-derived CDR1 and CDR2 are MDHEN and SYDVKM. The chain's CDR3 is CASSFPGANTEAFF. The CDR3 DNA sequence: TGTGCCAGCAGTTTCCCAGGGGCCAACACTGAAGCTTTCTTT.